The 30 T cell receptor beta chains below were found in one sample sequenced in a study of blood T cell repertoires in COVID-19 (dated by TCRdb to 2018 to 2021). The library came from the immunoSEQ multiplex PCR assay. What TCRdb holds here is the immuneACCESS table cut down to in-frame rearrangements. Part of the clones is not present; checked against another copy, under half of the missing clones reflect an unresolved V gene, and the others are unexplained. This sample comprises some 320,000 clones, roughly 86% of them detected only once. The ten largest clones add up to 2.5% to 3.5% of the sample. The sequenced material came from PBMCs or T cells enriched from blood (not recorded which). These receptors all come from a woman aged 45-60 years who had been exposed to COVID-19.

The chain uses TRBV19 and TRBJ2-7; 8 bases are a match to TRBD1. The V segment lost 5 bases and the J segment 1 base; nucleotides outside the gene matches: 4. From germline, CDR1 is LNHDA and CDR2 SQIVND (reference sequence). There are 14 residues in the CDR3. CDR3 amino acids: CASSSGQASYEQYF. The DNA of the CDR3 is TGTGCCAGTAGTTCGGGACAGGCATCCTACGAGCAGTACTTC.

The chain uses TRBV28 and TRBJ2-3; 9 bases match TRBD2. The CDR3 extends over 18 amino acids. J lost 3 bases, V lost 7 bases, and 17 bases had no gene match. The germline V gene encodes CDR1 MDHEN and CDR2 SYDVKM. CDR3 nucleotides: TGTGCCAGCATTCTTGGCGGGGGGGCATCTCAAAAGACAGATACGCAGTATTTT. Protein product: CASILGGGASQKTDTQYF. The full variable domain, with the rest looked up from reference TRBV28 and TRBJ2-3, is DVKVTQSSRYLVKRTGEKVFLECVQDMDHENMFWYRQDPGLGLRLIYFSYDVKMKEKGDIPEGYSVSREKKERFSLILESASTNQTSMYLCASILGGGASQKTDTQYFGPGTRLTVL.

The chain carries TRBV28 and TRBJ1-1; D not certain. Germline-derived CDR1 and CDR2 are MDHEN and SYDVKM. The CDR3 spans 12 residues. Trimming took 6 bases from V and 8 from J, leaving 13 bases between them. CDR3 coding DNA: TGTGCCAGCAGCTCCACCGGACTGGAAGCTTTCTTT. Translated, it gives CASSSTGLEAFF.

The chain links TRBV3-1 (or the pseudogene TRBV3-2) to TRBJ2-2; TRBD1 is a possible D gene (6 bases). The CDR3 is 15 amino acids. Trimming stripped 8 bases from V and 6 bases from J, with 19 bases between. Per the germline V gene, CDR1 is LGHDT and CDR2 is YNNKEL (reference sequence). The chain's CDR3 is CASSLRDTAAGELFF. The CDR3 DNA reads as TGTGCCAGCTCCCTTCGGGACACGGCGGCCGGGGAGCTGTTTTTT.

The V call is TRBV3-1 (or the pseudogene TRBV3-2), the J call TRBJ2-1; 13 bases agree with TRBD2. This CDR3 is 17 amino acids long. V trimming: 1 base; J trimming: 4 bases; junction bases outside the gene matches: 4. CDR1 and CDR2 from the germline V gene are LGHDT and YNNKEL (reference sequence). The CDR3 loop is CASSQGLAGGEYNEQFF. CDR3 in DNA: TGTGCCAGCAGCCAAGGACTAGCGGGGGGCGAGTACAATGAGCAGTTCTTC.

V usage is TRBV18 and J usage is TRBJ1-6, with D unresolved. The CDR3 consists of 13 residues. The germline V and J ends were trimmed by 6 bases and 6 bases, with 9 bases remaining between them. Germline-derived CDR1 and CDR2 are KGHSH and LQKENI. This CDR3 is CASSGSFNSPLHF. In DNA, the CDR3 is TGTGCCAGCTCGGGTAGCTTTAATTCACCCCTCCACTTT.

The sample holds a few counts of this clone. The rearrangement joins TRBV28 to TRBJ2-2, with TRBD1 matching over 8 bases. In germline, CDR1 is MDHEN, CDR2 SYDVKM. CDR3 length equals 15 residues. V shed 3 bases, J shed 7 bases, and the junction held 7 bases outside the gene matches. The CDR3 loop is CASSFFQGADGELFF. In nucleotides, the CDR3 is TGTGCCAGCAGTTTTTTTCAGGGGGCGGACGGGGAGCTGTTTTTT.

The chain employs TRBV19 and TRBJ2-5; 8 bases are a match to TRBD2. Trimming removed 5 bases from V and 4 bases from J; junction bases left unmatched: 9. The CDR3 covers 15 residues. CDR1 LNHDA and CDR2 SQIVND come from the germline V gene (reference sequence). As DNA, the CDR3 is TGTGCCAGTAGTCCCTTTGGCGGGGGGACAGAGACCCAGTACTTC. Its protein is CASSPFGGGTETQYF.

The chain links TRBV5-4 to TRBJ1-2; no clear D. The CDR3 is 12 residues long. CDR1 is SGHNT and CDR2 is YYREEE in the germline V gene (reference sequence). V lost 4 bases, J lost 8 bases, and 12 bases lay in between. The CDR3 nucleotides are TGTGCCAGCAGCCTAGACGGCCTGGGCTACACCTTC. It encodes CASSLDGLGYTF.

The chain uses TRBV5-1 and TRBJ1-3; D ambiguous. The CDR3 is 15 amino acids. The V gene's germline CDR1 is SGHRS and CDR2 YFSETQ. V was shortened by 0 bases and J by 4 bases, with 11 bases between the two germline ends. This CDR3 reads CASSLAGTAGNTIYF. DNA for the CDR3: TGCGCCAGCAGCTTGGCAGGAACCGCGGGAAACACCATATATTTT.

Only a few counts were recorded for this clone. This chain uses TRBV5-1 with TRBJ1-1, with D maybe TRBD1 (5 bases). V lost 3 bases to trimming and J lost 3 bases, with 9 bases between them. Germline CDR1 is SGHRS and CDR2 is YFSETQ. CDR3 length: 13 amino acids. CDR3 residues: CASSSRDYTEAFF. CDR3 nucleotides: TGCGCCAGCAGCTCCCGGGACTACACTGAAGCTTTCTTT. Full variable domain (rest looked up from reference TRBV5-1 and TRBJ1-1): KAGVTQTPRYLIKTRGQQVTLSCSPISGHRSVSWYQQTPGQGLQFLFEYFSETQRNKGNFPGRFSGRQFSNSRSEMNVSTLELGDSALYLCASSSRDYTEAFFGQGTRLTVV.

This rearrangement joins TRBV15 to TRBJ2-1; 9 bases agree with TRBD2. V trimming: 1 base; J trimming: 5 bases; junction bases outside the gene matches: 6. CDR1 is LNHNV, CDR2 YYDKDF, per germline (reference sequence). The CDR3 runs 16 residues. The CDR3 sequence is CATSRALAGENNEQFF. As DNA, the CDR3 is TGTGCCACCAGCAGAGCCTTAGCGGGGGAGAACAATGAGCAGTTCTTC.

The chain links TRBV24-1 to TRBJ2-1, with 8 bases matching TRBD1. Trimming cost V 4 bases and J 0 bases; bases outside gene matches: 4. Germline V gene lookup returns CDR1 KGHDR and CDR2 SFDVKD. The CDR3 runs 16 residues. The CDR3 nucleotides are TGTGCCACCAGTGACCCTCAGGGGGCCTCCTACAATGAGCAGTTCTTC. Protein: CATSDPQGASYNEQFF.

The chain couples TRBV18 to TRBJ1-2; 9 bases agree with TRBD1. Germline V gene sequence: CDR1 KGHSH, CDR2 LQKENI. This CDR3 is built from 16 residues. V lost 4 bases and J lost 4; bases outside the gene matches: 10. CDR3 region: CASSRNGQGFSYGYTF. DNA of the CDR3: TGTGCCAGCTCACGGAACGGACAGGGGTTTTCCTATGGCTACACCTTC.

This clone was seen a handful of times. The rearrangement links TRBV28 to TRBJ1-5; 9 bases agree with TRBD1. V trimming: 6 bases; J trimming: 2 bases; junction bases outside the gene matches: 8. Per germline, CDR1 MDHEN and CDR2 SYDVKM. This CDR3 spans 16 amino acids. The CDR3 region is CASSPGTGWGNQPQHF. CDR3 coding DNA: TGTGCCAGCAGCCCGGGGACAGGGTGGGGCAATCAGCCCCAGCATTTT. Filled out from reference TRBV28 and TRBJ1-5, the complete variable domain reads DVKVTQSSRYLVKRTGEKVFLECVQDMDHENMFWYRQDPGLGLRLIYFSYDVKMKEKGDIPEGYSVSREKKERFSLILESASTNQTSMYLCASSPGTGWGNQPQHFGDGTRLSIL.

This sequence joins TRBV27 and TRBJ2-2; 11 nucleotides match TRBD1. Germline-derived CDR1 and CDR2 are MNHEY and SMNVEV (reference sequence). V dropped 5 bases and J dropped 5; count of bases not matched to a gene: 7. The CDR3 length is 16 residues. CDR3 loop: CASSTSGTGGTGELFF. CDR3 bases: TGTGCCAGCAGTACATCCGGGACAGGGGGAACCGGGGAGCTGTTTTTT.

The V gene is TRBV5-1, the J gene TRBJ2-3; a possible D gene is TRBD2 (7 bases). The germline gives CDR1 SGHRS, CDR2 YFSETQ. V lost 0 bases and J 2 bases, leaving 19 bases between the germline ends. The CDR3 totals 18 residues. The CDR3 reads CASSLGSGGSFPTDTQYF. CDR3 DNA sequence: TGCGCCAGCAGCTTGGGTTCGGGGGGCTCTTTCCCCACAGATACGCAGTATTTT. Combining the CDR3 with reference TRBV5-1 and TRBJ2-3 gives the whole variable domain KAGVTQTPRYLIKTRGQQVTLSCSPISGHRSVSWYQQTPGQGLQFLFEYFSETQRNKGNFPGRFSGRQFSNSRSEMNVSTLELGDSALYLCASSLGSGGSFPTDTQYFGPGTRLTVL.

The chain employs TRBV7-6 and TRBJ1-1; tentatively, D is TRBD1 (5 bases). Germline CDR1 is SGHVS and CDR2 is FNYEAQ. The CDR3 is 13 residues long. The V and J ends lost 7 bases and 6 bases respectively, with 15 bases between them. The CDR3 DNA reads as TGTGCCAGCACCGTTGTGGGGGGAGCTGAAGCTTTCTTT. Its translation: CASTVVGGAEAFF.

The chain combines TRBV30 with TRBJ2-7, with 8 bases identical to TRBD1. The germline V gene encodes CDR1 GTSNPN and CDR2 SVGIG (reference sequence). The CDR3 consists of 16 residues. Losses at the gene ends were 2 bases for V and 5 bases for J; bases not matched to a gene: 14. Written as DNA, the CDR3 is TGTGCCTGGAGTAGTTTGGGGGTGACAGGGGCAGACGAGCAGTACTTC. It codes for CAWSSLGVTGADEQYF.

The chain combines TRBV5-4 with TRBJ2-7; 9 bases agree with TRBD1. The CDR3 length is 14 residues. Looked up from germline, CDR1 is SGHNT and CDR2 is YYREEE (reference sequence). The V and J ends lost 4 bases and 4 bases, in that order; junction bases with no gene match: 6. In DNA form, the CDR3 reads TGTGCCAGCAGCGCACCGGGACAGGGTTACGAGCAGTACTTC. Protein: CASSAPGQGYEQYF.

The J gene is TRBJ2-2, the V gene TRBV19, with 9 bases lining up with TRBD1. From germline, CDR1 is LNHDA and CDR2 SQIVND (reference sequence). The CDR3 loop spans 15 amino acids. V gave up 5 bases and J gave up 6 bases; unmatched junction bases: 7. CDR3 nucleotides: TGTGCCAGTAGTGCAACCGGGACAGGGCCCGGGGAGCTGTTTTTT. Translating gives CASSATGTGPGELFF.

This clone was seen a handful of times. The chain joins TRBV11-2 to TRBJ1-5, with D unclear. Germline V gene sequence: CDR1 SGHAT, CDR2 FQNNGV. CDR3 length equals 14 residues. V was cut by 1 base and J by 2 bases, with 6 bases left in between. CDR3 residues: CASSLAIRNQPQHF. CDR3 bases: TGTGCCAGCAGCTTAGCTATTCGCAATCAGCCCCAGCATTTT.

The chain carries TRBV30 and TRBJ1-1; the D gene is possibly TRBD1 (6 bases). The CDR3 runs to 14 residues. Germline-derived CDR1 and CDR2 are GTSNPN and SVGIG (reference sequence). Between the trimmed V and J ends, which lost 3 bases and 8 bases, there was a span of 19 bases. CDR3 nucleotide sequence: TGTGCCTGGAGCCAACGACAGGCGTCCCTGGAAGCTTTCTTT. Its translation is CAWSQRQASLEAFF.

Written as DNA, the CDR3 is TGTGCCAGCAGTCCAGACAGGGGGACCCACGAGCAGTACTTC. Its translation: CASSPDRGTHEQYF. The rearrangement joins TRBV27 to TRBJ2-7, with 9 bases lining up with TRBD1. Germline lookup yields CDR1 MNHEY and CDR2 SMNVEV (reference sequence). Losses at the gene ends were 5 bases for V and 5 bases for J; bases not matched to a gene: 7. The CDR3 totals 14 residues.

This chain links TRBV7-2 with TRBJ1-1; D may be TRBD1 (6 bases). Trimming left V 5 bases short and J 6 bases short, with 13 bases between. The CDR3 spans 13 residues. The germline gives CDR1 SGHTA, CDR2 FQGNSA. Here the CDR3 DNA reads TGTGCCAGCAGCCCCCGGGGGGCAGCTGAAGCTTTCTTT. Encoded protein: CASSPRGAAEAFF.

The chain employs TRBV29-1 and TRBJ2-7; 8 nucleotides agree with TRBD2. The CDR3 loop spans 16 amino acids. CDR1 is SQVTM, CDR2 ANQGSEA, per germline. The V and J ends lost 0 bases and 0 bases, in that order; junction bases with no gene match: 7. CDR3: CSVEDFSAGDSYEQYF. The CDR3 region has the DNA TGCAGCGTTGAAGATTTCTCAGCGGGGGACTCCTACGAGCAGTACTTC.

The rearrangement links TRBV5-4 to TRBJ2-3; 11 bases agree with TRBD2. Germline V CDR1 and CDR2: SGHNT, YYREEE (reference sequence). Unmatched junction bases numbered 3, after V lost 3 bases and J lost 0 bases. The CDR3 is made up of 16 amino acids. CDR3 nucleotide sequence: TGTGCCAGCAGCTATCTAGCGGGGGGAAGCACAGATACGCAGTATTTT. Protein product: CASSYLAGGSTDTQYF.

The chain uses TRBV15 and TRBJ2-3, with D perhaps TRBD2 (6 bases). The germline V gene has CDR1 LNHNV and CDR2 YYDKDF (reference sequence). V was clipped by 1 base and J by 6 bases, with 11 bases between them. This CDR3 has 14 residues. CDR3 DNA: TGTGCCACCAGCAGAGTGGGGGGTCTGGATACGCAGTATTTT. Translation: CATSRVGGLDTQYF.

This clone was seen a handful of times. The CDR3 is CASSLATRNYGYTF. DNA for the CDR3: TGCGCCAGCAGCTTGGCCACCAGGAACTATGGCTACACCTTC. This rearrangement joins TRBV5-1 to TRBJ1-2; D is undetermined. The ends were cut back, 0 bases at V and 2 bases at J, with 8 bases in the middle. This CDR3 has 14 residues. CDR1 and CDR2 from the germline V gene are SGHRS and YFSETQ.

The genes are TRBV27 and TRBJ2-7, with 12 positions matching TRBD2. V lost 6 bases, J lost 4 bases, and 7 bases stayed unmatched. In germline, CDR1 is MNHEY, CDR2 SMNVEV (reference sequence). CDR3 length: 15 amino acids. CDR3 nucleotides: TGTGCCAGCAGGCCTAGCGGGGGGGGATCTTACGAGCAGTACTTC. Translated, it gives CASRPSGGGSYEQYF.